Following are 22 T cell receptor beta chains from one sample sequenced in a study of T cells in Graves' hyperthyroidism and ophthalmopathy. TCR beta CDR3 regions were amplified from RNA. When the TCR CDR3 underwent first-round RT-PCR, the HTBI primer set was used. Each CDR3 protein is one row after TCRdb ran MiXCR on the multiplex PCR reads. The table includes fewer than 350,000 distinct CDR3 sequences, 18% detected once. Sequencing input: blood. Source of these receptors: a woman in her forties or fifties with Graves' hyperthyroidism.

This clonotype was detected ten times or more. The chain recombines TRBV20-1 with TRBJ2-3, with D perhaps assigned TRBD1 or TRBD2 (7 bases each). The V gene lost 5 bases and the J gene lost 9 bases, with 21 bases spanning the gap. The CDR3 sequence is 14 residues long. Germline CDR1 and CDR2: DFQATT and SNEGSKA (reference sequence). The CDR3: CSAGPGEGAHTQYF. CDR3 nucleotides: TGCAGTGCTGGGCCGGGGGAGGGGGCCCACACGCAGTATTTT.

This clonotype showed up just a few times. This chain joins TRBV6-5 and TRBJ1-4, with a tentative D call TRBD1 (6 bases). The CDR3 has 19 amino acids. Trimming stripped 2 bases from V and 0 bases from J, with 19 bases between. CDR1 and CDR2 from the germline V gene are MNHEY and SVGAGI. CDR3 loop: CASSYGQLNLNATNEKLFF. As DNA, the CDR3 is TGTGCCAGCAGTTACGGACAGTTGAACCTCAATGCAACTAATGAAAAACTGTTTTTT.

This clonotype came up many times. The chain recombines TRBV28 with TRBJ1-2, with a weak D call TRBD1 (5 bases). The CDR3 totals 14 residues. The V end lost 7 bases, the J end lost 4 bases, and 16 bases lay between the germline ends. Per germline, CDR1 MDHEN and CDR2 SYDVKM. CDR3 sequence (DNA): TGTGCCAGCAATCAGGGCTCCATTCCCTATGGCTACACCTTC. Its protein product is CASNQGSIPYGYTF.

As concerns this clonotype: One base away lies a much larger clone, so this may be a sequencing read error. V and J are TRBV16 and TRBJ1-1, with D unresolved. Trimming took off 1 base at V and 4 bases at J, with 16 bases between the two ends. CDR3 size: 16 residues. Germline V gene data show CDR1 as KGHSY and CDR2 as FQNENV. The CDR3 is CASSQLWVRLGTEAFF. CDR3 DNA: TGTGCCAGCAGCCAATTGTGGGTAAGGCTGGGCACTGAAGCTTTCTTT. The variable domain in full, completed from reference TRBV16 and TRBJ1-1, reads GEEVAQTPKHLVRGEGQKAKLYCAPIKGHSYVFWYQQVLKNEFKFLISFQNENVFDETGMPKERFSAKCLPNSPCSLEIQATKLEDSAVYFCASSQLWVRLGTEAFFGQGTRLTVV.

This clonotype has at least ten counts. J is TRBJ2-5 and V is TRBV29-1, with 9 bases fitting TRBD1. The V gene's germline CDR1 is SQVTM and CDR2 ANQGSEA. Unmatched junction bases numbered 6, after V lost 2 bases and J lost 5 bases. The CDR3 sequence is 14 residues long. This CDR3 reads CSVEPDRGIETQYF. CDR3 DNA: TGCAGCGTTGAACCTGACAGGGGGATCGAGACCCAGTACTTC.

This clonotype was counted between two and nine times. The rearrangement links TRBV7-9 to TRBJ1-6; no clear D gene. Germline lookup yields CDR1 SEHNR and CDR2 FQNEAQ (reference sequence). The CDR3 spans 14 residues. Trimming pared 5 bases from V and 4 bases from J, leaving 9 bases between. The CDR3 DNA is TGTGCCAGCAGCCTACGGAGTTATAATTCACCCCTCCACTTT. Translated: CASSLRSYNSPLHF. Based on the CDR3 plus reference TRBV7-9 and TRBJ1-6, the full variable domain is DTGVSQNPRHKITKRGQNVTFRCDPISEHNRLYWYRQTLGQGPEFLTYFQNEAQLEKSRLLSDRFSAERPKGSFSTLEIQRTEQGDSAMYLCASSLRSYNSPLHFGNGTRLTVT.

This chain connects TRBV5-4 to TRBJ2-1; D tentatively reads TRBD1 or TRBD2 (5 bases each). Looked up from germline, CDR1 is SGHNT and CDR2 is YYREEE (reference sequence). Trimming shortened V by 3 bases and J by 7 bases, and 8 bases separated the two germline ends. The CDR3 consists of 12 residues. The CDR3 region has the DNA TGTGCCAGCAGCTCGGGACGGAATGAGCAGTTCTTC. It specifies CASSSGRNEQFF.

This clonotype was seen many times. The chain is built from TRBV28 and TRBJ1-2; D gene unclear. The V and J ends lost 3 bases and 2 bases respectively, with 13 bases between them. Germline CDR1 MDHEN, CDR2 SYDVKM. This CDR3 is built from 15 residues. CDR3 bases: TGTGCCAGCAGTTTTTGGTGGGAGCCCAACTATGGCTACACCTTC. Translating gives CASSFWWEPNYGYTF.

This rearrangement joins TRBV19 to TRBJ1-6, with D possibly being TRBD1 (6 bases). There are 13 residues in the CDR3. V dropped 5 bases and J dropped 6 bases, with 8 bases sitting between them. The V gene's germline CDR1 is LNHDA and CDR2 SQIVND (reference sequence). CDR3 sequence (DNA): TGTGCCAGTAGTTGGACAGCTAATTCACCCCTCCACTTT. It specifies CASSWTANSPLHF.

This clonotype was seen at least ten times. Here the CDR3 reads CASSFQSGNNSPLHF. The CDR3 DNA follows: TGTGCCAGCAGTTTTCAGAGTGGGAATAATTCACCCCTCCACTTT. The gene calls are TRBV12-3 or TRBV12-4 and TRBJ1-6; D call uncertain. The ends were cut back, 3 bases at V and 5 bases at J, with 11 bases in the middle. The CDR3 is 15 residues long.

This clonotype was picked up a small number of times. The CDR3 here is CASSRTTTYNEQFF. As DNA, the CDR3 is TGCGCCAGCTCTCGGACTACGACCTACAATGAGCAGTTCTTC. The rearrangement uses TRBV5-1 and TRBJ2-1, with a tentative D call TRBD2 (6 bases). V gave up 7 bases and J gave up 2 bases, with 13 bases separating them. CDR1 is SGHRS and CDR2 is YFSETQ in the germline V gene. This CDR3 is built from 14 residues.

This clonotype was observed a handful of times. The chain employs TRBV27 and TRBJ2-1; D is unresolved. V was trimmed by 3 bases and J by 7 bases, leaving 13 bases between them. The CDR3 has 14 amino acids. In germline, CDR1 is MNHEY, CDR2 SMNVEV (reference sequence). The CDR3 protein is CASSFIGPRNEQFF. The DNA of the CDR3 is TGTGCCAGCAGTTTTATAGGGCCTCGGAATGAGCAGTTCTTC.

This clonotype has a handful of counts. This rearrangement joins TRBV20-1 to TRBJ2-7; possibly TRBD2 for D (6 bases). V lost 3 bases to trimming and J lost 1 base, with 7 bases between them. The CDR3 is 12 residues long. Germline V lookup: CDR1 DFQATT, CDR2 SNEGSKA (reference sequence). This chain's CDR3 is CSASAGSYEQYF. The CDR3 region has the DNA TGCAGTGCTAGTGCGGGGTCCTACGAGCAGTACTTC.

This CDR3 is CAIRRDPTGELFF. The CDR3 nucleotides read TGTGCCATCAGGCGGGACCCTACCGGGGAGCTGTTTTTT. This chain links TRBV10-3 with TRBJ2-2; D perhaps matches TRBD2 (6 bases). V lost 6 bases and J lost 5, with 10 bases in between. This CDR3 has 13 amino acids. The V gene's germline CDR1 is ENHRY and CDR2 SYGVKD.

The chain couples TRBV19 to TRBJ1-5; D is uncertain. The CDR3 has 13 residues. Looked up from germline, CDR1 is LNHDA and CDR2 is SQIVND (reference sequence). V was cut by 4 bases and J by 5 bases, with 9 bases left in between. CDR3 region: CASSTLGDQPQHF. As DNA, the CDR3 is TGTGCCAGTAGTACATTAGGAGATCAGCCCCAGCATTTT. The whole variable domain, filled in from reference TRBV19 and TRBJ1-5, reads DGGITQSPKYLFRKEGQNVTLSCEQNLNHDAMYWYRQDPGQGLRLIYYSQIVNDFQKGDIAEGYSVSREKKESFPLTVTSAQKNPTAFYLCASSTLGDQPQHFGDGTRLSIL.

This clonotype was recorded at least ten times. The CDR3 loop is CASSPPPGGGEQETQYF. In DNA, the CDR3 is TGTGCCAGCAGCCCCCCCCCCGGCGGGGGGGAACAAGAGACCCAGTACTTC. The V and J genes are TRBV7-9 and TRBJ2-5; 9 bases agree with TRBD2. Trimming took 5 bases from V and 2 from J; bases not matched to a gene: 12. The CDR3 contains 17 residues. Germline lookup yields CDR1 SEHNR and CDR2 FQNEAQ (reference sequence).

The rearrangement joins TRBV29-1 to TRBJ2-3; 9 nucleotides match TRBD2. J lost 3 bases, V lost 4 bases, and 5 bases had no gene match. CDR1 SQVTM and CDR2 ANQGSEA come from the germline V gene. The CDR3 contains 14 residues. CDR3 bases: TGCAGCGTTGTATTCCTAGCGGGAACAGATACGCAGTATTTT. Translated: CSVVFLAGTDTQYF.

Many counts were recorded for this clonotype. The chain combines TRBV5-5 with TRBJ2-5, with 8 bases fitting TRBD2. Per germline, CDR1 SGHKS and CDR2 YYEKEE (reference sequence). Trimming took 2 bases from V and 1 from J; bases not matched to a gene: 4. The CDR3 has 15 residues. Here the CDR3 reads CASSFTGGPQETQYF. For the CDR3, the DNA is TGTGCCAGCAGCTTCACGGGAGGGCCCCAAGAGACCCAGTACTTC.

In its sample, this clonotype was seen many times. The gene calls are TRBV12-3 or TRBV12-4 and TRBJ2-4; possible D gene TRBD2, 5 bases. V lost 1 base to trimming and J lost 9 bases, with 19 bases between them. The CDR3 covers 16 residues. The CDR3 DNA is TGTGCCAGCAGTTTAGGTGGTGGGCTCGGCGGAGGCATTCAGTACTTC. Its translation: CASSLGGGLGGGIQYF.

This clonotype was seen many times. This sequence joins TRBV11-2 and TRBJ2-5; the match to TRBD2 covers 9 bases. Germline loops: CDR1 SGHAT, CDR2 FQNNGV. CDR3 size: 17 residues. Trimming cost V 7 bases and J 5 bases; bases outside gene matches: 17. The CDR3 nucleotides are TGTGCCAGCACCTACCGGGCGGCGGGAGGGCCGAGGGAGACCCAGTACTTC. Residues: CASTYRAAGGPRETQYF.

As concerns this clonotype: This may come from a read error, since a much larger clone is one base off. The chain has TRBV30 and TRBJ2-7, with TRBD1 identical over 7 bases. J lost 4 bases, V lost 1 base, and 4 bases had no gene match. Germline CDR1 is GTSNPN and CDR2 is SVGIG (reference sequence). The length of the CDR3 is 13 residues. The CDR3 DNA reads TGTGCCTGGAGTGAGGACAGGCCATACGAGCAGTACTTC. It specifies CAWSEDRPYEQYF.

V and J are TRBV29-1 and TRBJ1-1, with 7 bases that match TRBD1. The CDR3 is 18 residues long. Germline V gene sequence: CDR1 SQVTM, CDR2 ANQGSEA. Trimming removed 1 base from V and 2 bases from J; junction bases left unmatched: 16. CDR3 in amino acids: CSVEGHRPQGRGNTEAFF. CDR3 DNA: TGCAGCGTTGAAGGGCATAGACCACAGGGGCGAGGTAACACTGAAGCTTTCTTT.